The 6 T cell receptor beta chains below come from one sample, sequenced in a study of early T cells in non-severe SARS-CoV-2 infection. TCRdb reanalysed the 5' RACE reads using MiXCR and keeps one entry per CDR3 protein. Here the sample spans some 82,000 distinct CDR3 sequences, about 12% being singletons. Specimen: whole blood. The source is an adult who was a healthcare worker with PCR-confirmed SARS-CoV-2 infection or an uninfected control (not recorded which).

This chain connects TRBV18 to TRBJ1-5, with D unclear. V was clipped by 2 bases and J by 3 bases, with 5 bases between them. This CDR3 is 13 amino acids long. Germline assignment: CDR1 KGHSH and CDR2 LQKENI. CDR3 sequence (DNA): TGTGCCAGCTCACCAGGAGCCAATCAGCCCCAGCATTTT. This encodes CASSPGANQPQHF.

The chain has TRBV18 and TRBJ1-1, with D tentatively TRBD1 (5 bases). The CDR3 has 14 residues. Trimming pared 0 bases from V and 6 bases from J, leaving 11 bases between. Per germline, CDR1 KGHSH and CDR2 LQKENI. The CDR3 region is CASSPPGVYPEAFF. In DNA form, the CDR3 reads TGTGCCAGCTCACCACCGGGGGTATACCCTGAAGCTTTCTTT.

The rearrangement links TRBV6-6 to TRBJ1-2, with a possible D match to TRBD1 (6 bases). CDR1 is MNHNY and CDR2 is SVGAGI in the germline V gene (reference sequence). The germline V and J ends were trimmed by 2 bases and 7 bases, with 17 bases remaining between them. The CDR3 length is 15 residues. The DNA of the CDR3 is TGTGCCAGCAGTTACCCGTCCAGGGGAGGACTTGGCTACACCTTC. Translating gives CASSYPSRGGLGYTF.

At least ten counts were recorded for this clonotype. The rearrangement links TRBV20-1 to TRBJ1-1, with 7 bases lining up with TRBD1. Losses at the gene ends were 4 bases for V and 5 bases for J; bases not matched to a gene: 4. The CDR3 covers 12 residues. In germline, CDR1 is DFQATT, CDR2 SNEGSKA (reference sequence). The CDR3 coding sequence is TGCAGTGCTAAACAGGGGAGAACTGAAGCTTTCTTT. This gives the protein CSAKQGRTEAFF.

CDR3 protein: CASSKVGVYTGELFF. The CDR3 region has the DNA TGTGCCAGCAGCAAAGTAGGAGTTTACACCGGGGAGCTGTTTTTT. This chain connects TRBV21-1 to TRBJ2-2. TRBV21-1 represents a pseudogene. The CDR3 is 15 amino acids.

This clonotype was seen more than once but under ten times. The chain recombines TRBV3-1 with TRBJ1-3; D is perhaps TRBD1 (6 bases). Germline V gene sequence: CDR1 LGHDT, CDR2 YNNKEL (reference sequence). V lost 4 bases and J lost 10, with 14 bases in between. The CDR3 sequence is 13 residues long. CDR3 sequence (DNA): TGTGCCAGCAGCCCCGGGGGCTCCGCGACCATATATTTT. It yields the protein CASSPGGSATIYF. Using reference TRBV3-1 and TRBJ1-3 for the parts outside the CDR3, the full variable domain is DTAVSQTPKYLVTQMGNDKSIKCEQNLGHDTMYWYKQDSKKFLKIMFSYNNKELIINETVPNRFSPKSPDKAHLNLHINSLELGDSAVYFCASSPGGSATIYFGEGSWLTVV.